What follows describes a single T cell receptor beta chain. The clone's antigen remains unknown. It has no much larger one-base neighbor in the sample; base qualities were not kept. The data were obtained in a study of blood T cell repertoires in COVID-19 (dated by TCRdb to 2018 to 2020). Describing the broader study: The collaborator samples originated in the United States, Italy and Spain and spanned the acute and convalescent phases of COVID-19. The prospective study material was composed of cDNA or gDNA derived from T cells, B-cell-depleted T cells, or PBMCs. Subjects who had been exposed to COVID-19, were actively infected with it, or had recovered from it provided the deeply sampled blood TCRbeta repertoires that made up the dataset. A freely available public database, intended as a resource for researchers studying the immune response to SARS-CoV-2, is where the repertoires were released. Samples were obtained from the ongoing ImmuneRACE study (first 160 participants) and from over a thousand subjects provided by 6 global collaborators. A de-identified subject ID, COVID-19 status, age in years and sex were almost always included in the sample metadata. Where available, HLA class I and class II types were obtained from metadata supplied by the sample provider rather than from assay-based typing.

Study-wide findings and limitations: How much clinical and demographic metadata was included differed by source and by participant, and the metadata was provided uncurated.

TCRbeta CDR3 regions were amplified from genomic DNA by means of the immunoSEQ Assay, a bias-controlled multiplex PCR. The authors' pipeline ran thus. Nucleated cell counts per sample were estimated from amplification of reference gene primers within the assay. To quantify the absolute abundance of each unique TCRbeta CDR3 rearrangement, sequence reads were collapsed and filtered. For each sample, productive Simpson clonality was calculated by taking the square root of Simpson's diversity index across productive rearrangements. TCRdb obtained this table from immuneACCESS and retained in-frame rearrangements with V and J assigned. These tables miss some clones; where compared with another copy, unresolved V genes account for less than half of the shortfall, and the remainder is unexplained. The DNA gave D and trimming, while V, J and clone size come from that table. The sample table shows 87,000 or so clones, and roughly 84% are seen once. The ten largest clones add up to 4.5% to 5.5% of the sample.

The collaborating institutions used their own protocols to collect whole blood in K2EDTA tubes. For TCRbeta analysis, collaborators shipped samples in one of three forms: frozen whole blood, isolated PBMCs, or DNA extracted from either of those sample types. Unmatched junction bases come to 9, with V trimmed by 4 bases and J by 2 bases. The cysteine opens and the phenylalanine closes a CDR3 of 16 amino acids. The sequence is cut down to CDR3 DNA, 48 bases in frame from base 1. The germline V gene encodes CDR1 SGHNT and CDR2 YYREEE (reference sequence). The rearrangement combines TRBV5-4 with TRBJ2-5; TRBD1 fits 9 bases in the junction. The sequenced sample consisted of peripheral blood. The source of this sequence is a woman over 75 with acute or convalescent COVID-19. The DNA sequence follows: TGTGCCAGCAGCGTCCGACAGACAGGGGGACAAGAGACCCAGTACTTC. This codes for CASSVRQTGGQETQYF.